The 3 T cell receptor beta chains below come from one sample, sequenced in a study of blood T cell repertoires in COVID-19. Assay used: immunoSEQ multiplex PCR; TCRdb lists only in-frame clones, some missing. Among 29,000 or so clones listed, 90% to 95% were seen once. Material for sequencing was peripheral blood. These receptor sequences come from a man between 45 and 60 years old with active COVID-19.

The chain recombines TRBV10-3 with TRBJ2-7, with a weak D call TRBD1 (7 bases). The CDR3 spans 19 residues. The germline V and J ends were trimmed by 6 bases and 2 bases, with 29 bases remaining between them. From germline, CDR1 is ENHRY and CDR2 SYGVKD. In DNA form, the CDR3 reads TGTGCCATCAGATCATTCGGCACGCGGGACTCAGGGGGGACCTACGAGCAGTACTTC. Residues: CAIRSFGTRDSGGTYEQYF.

The J gene is TRBJ2-7, the V gene TRBV18; no reliable D call. The CDR3 consists of 13 residues. Deletions cut 6 bases from V and 5 bases from J, with 14 bases between. Germline V gene lookup returns CDR1 KGHSH and CDR2 LQKENI. This CDR3 reads CASSPDTLNEQYF. The DNA for the CDR3 is TGTGCCAGCTCGCCCGACACCCTCAACGAGCAGTACTTC.

This sequence joins TRBV5-1 and TRBJ2-2, with D uncertain. CDR1 SGHRS and CDR2 YFSETQ come from the germline V gene. V was shortened by 0 bases and J by 0 bases, with 9 bases between the two germline ends. The CDR3 length is 16 residues. CDR3 amino acids: CASSLAVSANTGELFF. The CDR3 DNA reads TGCGCCAGCAGCTTGGCGGTCTCCGCGAACACCGGGGAGCTGTTTTTT. Filled out from reference TRBV5-1 and TRBJ2-2, the complete variable domain reads KAGVTQTPRYLIKTRGQQVTLSCSPISGHRSVSWYQQTPGQGLQFLFEYFSETQRNKGNFPGRFSGRQFSNSRSEMNVSTLELGDSALYLCASSLAVSANTGELFFGEGSRLTVL.